This T cell receptor (beta chain) was recorded in a study of T cells in Graves' hyperthyroidism and ophthalmopathy. Whole-study results and caveats: Ophthalmopathy, which appeared later, was predicted by the model a median about 5.9 months before onset. Blood also held most thyroid clonotypes expanded beyond 0.001.

Regions amplified from RNA transcripts were the TCR beta CDR3 regions. In the first-round RT-PCR of the TCR CDR3, the HTBI primer set was used. TCRdb reprocessed the multiplex PCR reads via MiXCR and lists one record per CDR3 protein. Of about 50,000 distinct CDR3 sequences listed, about 50% are singletons. Regarding this clonotype: Its specificity is unknown.

Trimming shortened V by 5 bases and J by 12 bases, and 19 bases separated the two germline ends. CDR3 length: 13 amino acids. This sequence was found in a woman aged 25 to 45 with Graves' ophthalmopathy. Sequencing input: blood. The chain combines TRBV12-3 or TRBV12-4 with TRBJ1-2, with D uncertain. CDR3 DNA: TGTGCCAGCAGTGTGACGGTAAACTCTGGAAACACCTTC. It encodes CASSVTVNSGNTF.